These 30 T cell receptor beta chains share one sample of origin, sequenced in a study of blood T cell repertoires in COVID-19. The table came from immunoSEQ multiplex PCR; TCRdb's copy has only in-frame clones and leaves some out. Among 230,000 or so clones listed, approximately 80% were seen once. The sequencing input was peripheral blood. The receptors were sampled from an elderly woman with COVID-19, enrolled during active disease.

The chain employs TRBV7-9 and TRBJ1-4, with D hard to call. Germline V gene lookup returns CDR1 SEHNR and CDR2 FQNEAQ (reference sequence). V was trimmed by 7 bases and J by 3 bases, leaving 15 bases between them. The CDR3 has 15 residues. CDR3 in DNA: TGTGCCAGCAAAGAGGGAGGGCCCTCTAATGAAAAACTGTTTTTT. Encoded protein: CASKEGGPSNEKLFF.

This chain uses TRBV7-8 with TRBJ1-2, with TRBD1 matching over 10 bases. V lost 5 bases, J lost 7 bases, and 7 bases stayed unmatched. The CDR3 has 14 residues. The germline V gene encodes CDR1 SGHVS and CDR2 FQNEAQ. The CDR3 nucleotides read TGTGCCAGCAGCCAGGTGGGGACAGGGGTTGGCTACACCTTC. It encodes CASSQVGTGVGYTF.

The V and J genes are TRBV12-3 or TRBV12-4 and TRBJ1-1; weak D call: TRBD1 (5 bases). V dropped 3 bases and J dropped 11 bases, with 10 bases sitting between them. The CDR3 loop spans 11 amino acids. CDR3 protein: CASSLGAGAFF. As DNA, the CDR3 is TGTGCCAGCAGTTTGGGCGCAGGGGCTTTCTTT.

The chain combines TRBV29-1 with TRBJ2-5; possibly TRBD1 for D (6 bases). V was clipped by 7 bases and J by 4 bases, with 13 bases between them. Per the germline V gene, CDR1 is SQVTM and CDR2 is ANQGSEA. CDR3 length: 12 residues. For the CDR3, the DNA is TGCAGCGGACTACAGGGTTCAGAGACCCAGTACTTC. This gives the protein CSGLQGSETQYF. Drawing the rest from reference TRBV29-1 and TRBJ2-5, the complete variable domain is SAVISQKPSRDICQRGTSLTIQCQVDSQVTMMFWYRQQPGQSLTLIATANQGSEATYESGFVIDKFPISRPNLTFSTLTVSNMSPEDSSIYLCSGLQGSETQYFGPGTRLLVL.

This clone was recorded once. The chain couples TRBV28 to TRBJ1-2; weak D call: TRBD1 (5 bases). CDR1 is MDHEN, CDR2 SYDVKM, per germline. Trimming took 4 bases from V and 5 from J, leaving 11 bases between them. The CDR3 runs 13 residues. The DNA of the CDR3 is TGTGCCAGCAGTTCAACAGGTTATTATGGCTACACCTTC. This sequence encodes CASSSTGYYGYTF.

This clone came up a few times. The CDR3 sequence: CASSQGQGNTEAFF. CDR3 nucleotide sequence: TGTGCCAGCTCCCAAGGACAGGGCAACACTGAAGCTTTCTTT. The J gene is TRBJ1-1, the V gene TRBV18; TRBD1 agrees at 8 bases. In germline, CDR1 is KGHSH, CDR2 LQKENI. V trimming: 6 bases; J trimming: 2 bases; junction bases outside the gene matches: 5. The CDR3 loop spans 14 amino acids. The full variable domain, in which reference TRBV18 and TRBJ1-1 provide the parts outside the CDR3, is NAGVMQNPRHLVRRRGQEARLRCSPMKGHSHVYWYRQLPEEGLKFMVYLQKENIIDESGMPKERFSAEFPKEGPSILRIQQVVRGDSAAYFCASSQGQGNTEAFFGQGTRLTVV.

The CDR3 DNA reads as TGTGCCAGCAGCCCATTGGACAGCGATGAAAAACTGTTTTTT. Translating it yields CASSPLDSDEKLFF. The chain recombines TRBV5-6 with TRBJ1-4, with a possible D match to TRBD1 (6 bases). The CDR3 contains 14 residues. V was trimmed by 4 bases and J by 6 bases, leaving 13 bases between them. CDR1 is SGHDT and CDR2 is YYEEEE in the germline V gene.

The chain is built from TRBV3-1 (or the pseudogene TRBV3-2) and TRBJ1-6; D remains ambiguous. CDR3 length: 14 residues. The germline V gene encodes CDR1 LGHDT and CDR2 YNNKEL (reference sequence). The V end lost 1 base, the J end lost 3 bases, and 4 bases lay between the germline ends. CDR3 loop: CASSQVNYNSPLHF. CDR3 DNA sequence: TGTGCCAGCAGCCAAGTTAACTATAATTCACCCCTCCACTTT.

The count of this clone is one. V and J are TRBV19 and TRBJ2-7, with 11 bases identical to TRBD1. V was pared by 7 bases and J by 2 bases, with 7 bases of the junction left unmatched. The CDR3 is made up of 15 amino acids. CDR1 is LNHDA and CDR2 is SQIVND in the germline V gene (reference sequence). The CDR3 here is CASKLGTGGAYEQYF. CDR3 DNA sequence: TGTGCCAGTAAACTCGGGACAGGGGGAGCCTACGAGCAGTACTTC. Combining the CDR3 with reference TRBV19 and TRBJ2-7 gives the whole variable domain DGGITQSPKYLFRKEGQNVTLSCEQNLNHDAMYWYRQDPGQGLRLIYYSQIVNDFQKGDIAEGYSVSREKKESFPLTVTSAQKNPTAFYLCASKLGTGGAYEQYFGPGTRLTVT.

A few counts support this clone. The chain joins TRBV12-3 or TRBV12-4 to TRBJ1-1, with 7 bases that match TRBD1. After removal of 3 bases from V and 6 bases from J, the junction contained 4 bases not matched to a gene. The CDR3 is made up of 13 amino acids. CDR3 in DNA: TGTGCCAGCAGTTTTCAGGGGGTTTCTGAAGCTTTCTTT. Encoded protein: CASSFQGVSEAFF.

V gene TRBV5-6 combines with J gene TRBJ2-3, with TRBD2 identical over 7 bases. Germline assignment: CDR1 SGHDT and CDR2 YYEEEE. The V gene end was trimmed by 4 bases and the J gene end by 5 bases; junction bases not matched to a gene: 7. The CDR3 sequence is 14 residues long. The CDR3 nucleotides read TGTGCCAGCAGCCAGGGACTATTCAGAGATACGCAGTATTTT. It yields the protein CASSQGLFRDTQYF.

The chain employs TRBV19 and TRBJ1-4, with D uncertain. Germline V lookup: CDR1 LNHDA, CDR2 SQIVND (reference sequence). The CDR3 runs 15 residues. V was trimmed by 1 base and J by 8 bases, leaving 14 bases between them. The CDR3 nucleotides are TGTGCCAGTAGTATAGGGCGGGGTTTTATGGAAAAACTGTTTTTT. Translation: CASSIGRGFMEKLFF. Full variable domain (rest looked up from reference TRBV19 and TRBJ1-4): DGGITQSPKYLFRKEGQNVTLSCEQNLNHDAMYWYRQDPGQGLRLIYYSQIVNDFQKGDIAEGYSVSREKKESFPLTVTSAQKNPTAFYLCASSIGRGFMEKLFFGSGTQLSVL.

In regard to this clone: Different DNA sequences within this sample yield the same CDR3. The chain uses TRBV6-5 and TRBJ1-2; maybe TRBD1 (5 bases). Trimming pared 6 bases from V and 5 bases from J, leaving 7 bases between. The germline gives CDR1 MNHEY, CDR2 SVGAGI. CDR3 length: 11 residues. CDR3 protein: CASSQGYGYTF. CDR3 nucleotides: TGTGCCAGCAGCCAGGGATATGGCTACACCTTC.

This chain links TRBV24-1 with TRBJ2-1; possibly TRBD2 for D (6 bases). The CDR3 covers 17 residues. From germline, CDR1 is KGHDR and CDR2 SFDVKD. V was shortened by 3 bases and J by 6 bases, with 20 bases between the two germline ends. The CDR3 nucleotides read TGTGCCACCAGTGATCTTACCCGGGGGAGGAGGGGCAATGAGCAGTTCTTC. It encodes CATSDLTRGRRGNEQFF.

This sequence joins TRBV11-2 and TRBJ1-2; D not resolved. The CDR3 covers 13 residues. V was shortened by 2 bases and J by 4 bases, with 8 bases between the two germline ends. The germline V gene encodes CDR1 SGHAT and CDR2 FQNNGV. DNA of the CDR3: TGTGCCAGCAGCTTACAGGTTGGCTATGGCTACACCTTC. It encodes CASSLQVGYGYTF.

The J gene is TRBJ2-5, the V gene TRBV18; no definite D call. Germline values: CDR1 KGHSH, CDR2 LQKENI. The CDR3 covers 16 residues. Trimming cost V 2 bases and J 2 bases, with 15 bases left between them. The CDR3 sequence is CASSPRSAARQETQYF. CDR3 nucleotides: TGTGCCAGCTCACCAAGAAGCGCGGCGAGACAAGAGACCCAGTACTTC.

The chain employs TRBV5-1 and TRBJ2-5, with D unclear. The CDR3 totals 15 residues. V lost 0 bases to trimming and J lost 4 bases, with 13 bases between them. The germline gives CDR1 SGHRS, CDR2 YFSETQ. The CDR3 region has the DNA TGCGCCAGCAGCTTGGCCGGTAACCCGGGAGAGACCCAGTACTTC. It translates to CASSLAGNPGETQYF.

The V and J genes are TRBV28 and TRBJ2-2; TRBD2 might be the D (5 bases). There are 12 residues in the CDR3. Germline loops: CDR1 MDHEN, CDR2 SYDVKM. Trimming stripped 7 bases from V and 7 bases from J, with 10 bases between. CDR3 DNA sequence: TGTGCCAGCACCACTAGGTTCGGGGAGCTGTTTTTT. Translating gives CASTTRFGELFF. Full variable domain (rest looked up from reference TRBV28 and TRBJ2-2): DVKVTQSSRYLVKRTGEKVFLECVQDMDHENMFWYRQDPGLGLRLIYFSYDVKMKEKGDIPEGYSVSREKKERFSLILESASTNQTSMYLCASTTRFGELFFGEGSRLTVL.

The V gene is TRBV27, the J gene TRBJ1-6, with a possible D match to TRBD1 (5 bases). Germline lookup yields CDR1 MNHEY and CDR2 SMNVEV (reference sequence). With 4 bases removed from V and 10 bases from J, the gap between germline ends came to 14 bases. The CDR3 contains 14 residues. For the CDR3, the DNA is TGTGCCAGCAGTTATATGGTAGGGGCCTCACCCCTCCACTTT. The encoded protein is CASSYMVGASPLHF.

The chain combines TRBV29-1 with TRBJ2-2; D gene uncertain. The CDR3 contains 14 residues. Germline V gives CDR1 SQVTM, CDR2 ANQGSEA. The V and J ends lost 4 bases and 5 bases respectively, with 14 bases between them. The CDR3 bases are TGCAGCGTTGGTAGCAGTTCAACGACCGGGGAGCTGTTTTTT. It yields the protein CSVGSSSTTGELFF.

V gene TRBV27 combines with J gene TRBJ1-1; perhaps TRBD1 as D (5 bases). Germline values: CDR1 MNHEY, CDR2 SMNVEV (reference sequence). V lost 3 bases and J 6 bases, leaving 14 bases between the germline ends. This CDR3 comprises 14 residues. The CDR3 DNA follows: TGTGCCAGCAGTTTCCTCGGGGGGGTTGCTGAAGCTTTCTTT. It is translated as CASSFLGGVAEAFF.

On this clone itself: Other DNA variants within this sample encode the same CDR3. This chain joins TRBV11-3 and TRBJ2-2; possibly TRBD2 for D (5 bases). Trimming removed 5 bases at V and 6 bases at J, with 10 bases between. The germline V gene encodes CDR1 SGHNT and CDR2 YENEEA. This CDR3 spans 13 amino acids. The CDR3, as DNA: TGTGCCAGCAGCCCAGGAGGAGCCGGGGAGCTGTTTTTT. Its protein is CASSPGGAGELFF.

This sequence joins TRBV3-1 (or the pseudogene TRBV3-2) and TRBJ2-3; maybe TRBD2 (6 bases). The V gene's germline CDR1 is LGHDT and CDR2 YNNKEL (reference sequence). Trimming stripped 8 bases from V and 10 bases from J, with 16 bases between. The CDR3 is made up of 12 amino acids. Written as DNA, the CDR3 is TGTGCCAGCGGGGGGACCCGCTGGGCGCAGTATTTT. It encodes CASGGTRWAQYF.

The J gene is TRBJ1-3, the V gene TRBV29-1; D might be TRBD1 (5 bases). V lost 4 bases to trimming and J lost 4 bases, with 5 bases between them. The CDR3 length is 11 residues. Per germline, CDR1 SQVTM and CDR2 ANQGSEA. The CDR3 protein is CSVGQGNTIYF. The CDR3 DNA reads TGCAGCGTTGGACAGGGAAACACCATATATTTT.

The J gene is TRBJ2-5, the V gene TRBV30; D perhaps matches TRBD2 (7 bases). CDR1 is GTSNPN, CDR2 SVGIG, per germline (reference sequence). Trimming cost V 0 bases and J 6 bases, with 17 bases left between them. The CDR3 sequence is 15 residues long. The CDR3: CAWSVRAGAGKTQYF. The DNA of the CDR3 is TGTGCCTGGAGTGTCCGTGCGGGGGCGGGGAAGACCCAGTACTTC.

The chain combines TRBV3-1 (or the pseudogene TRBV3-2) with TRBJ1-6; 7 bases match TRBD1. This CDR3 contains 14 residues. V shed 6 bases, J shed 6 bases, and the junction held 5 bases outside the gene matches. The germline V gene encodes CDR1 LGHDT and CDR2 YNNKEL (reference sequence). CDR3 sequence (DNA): TGTGCCAGCAGTCAGGACAGGCGTAATTCACCCCTCCACTTT. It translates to CASSQDRRNSPLHF.

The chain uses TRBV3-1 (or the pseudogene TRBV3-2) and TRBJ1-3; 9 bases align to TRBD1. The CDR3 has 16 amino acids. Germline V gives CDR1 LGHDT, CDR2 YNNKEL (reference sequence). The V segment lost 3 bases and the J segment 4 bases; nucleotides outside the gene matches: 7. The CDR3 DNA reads TGTGCCAGCAGCCAGAAGATAGGGACAGGGGGAAACACCATATATTTT. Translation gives CASSQKIGTGGNTIYF.

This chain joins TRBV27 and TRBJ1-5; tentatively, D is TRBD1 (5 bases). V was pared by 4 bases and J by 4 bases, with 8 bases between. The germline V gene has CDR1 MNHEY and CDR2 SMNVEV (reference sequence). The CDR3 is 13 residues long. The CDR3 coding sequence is TGTGCCAGCAGTTCCGACAGAAATCAGCCCCAGCATTTT. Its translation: CASSSDRNQPQHF.

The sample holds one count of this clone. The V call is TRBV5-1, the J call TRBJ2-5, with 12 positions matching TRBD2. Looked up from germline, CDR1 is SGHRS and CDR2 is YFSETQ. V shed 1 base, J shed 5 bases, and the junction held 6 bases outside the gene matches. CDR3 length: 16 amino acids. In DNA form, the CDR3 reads TGCGCCAGCAGCTTGACCGGGACTAGCGGGCTTGAGACCCAGTACTTC. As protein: CASSLTGTSGLETQYF.

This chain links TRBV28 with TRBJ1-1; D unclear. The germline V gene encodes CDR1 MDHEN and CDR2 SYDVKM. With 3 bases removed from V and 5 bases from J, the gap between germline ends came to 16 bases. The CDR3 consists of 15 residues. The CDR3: CASSLAGVVGTEAFF. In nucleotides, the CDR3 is TGTGCCAGCAGTTTGGCGGGAGTAGTGGGGACTGAAGCTTTCTTT.